The 32 T cell receptor beta chains given below trace back to one sample, sequenced in a study of early T cells in non-severe SARS-CoV-2 infection. TCRdb processed the 5' RACE reads anew with MiXCR; each CDR3 protein has one entry. The sample consists of about 130,000 distinct CDR3 sequences, 15% of them appearing once. The sample comprised whole blood. All receptors derive from an adult who was a healthcare worker with PCR-confirmed SARS-CoV-2 infection or an uninfected control (not recorded which).

In its sample, this clonotype was seen a few times. The V call is TRBV30, the J call TRBJ1-2, with D hard to call. V dropped 2 bases and J dropped 6 bases, with 16 bases sitting between them. Germline V gives CDR1 GTSNPN, CDR2 SVGIG (reference sequence). This CDR3 region has 14 residues. The CDR3 loop is CAWSPGSRSHGYTF. CDR3 bases: TGTGCCTGGAGTCCAGGTTCTAGGTCCCATGGCTACACCTTC.

The chain links TRBV7-2 to TRBJ1-2, with D unresolved. Trimming pared 2 bases from V and 3 bases from J, leaving 10 bases between. The germline V gene has CDR1 SGHTA and CDR2 FQGNSA. The length of the CDR3 is 14 residues. The CDR3 nucleotides read TGTGCCAGCAGCTTAAAGAGGGCGGACTATGGCTACACCTTC. Translating it yields CASSLKRADYGYTF. Supplemented by reference TRBV7-2 and TRBJ1-2, the full variable domain reads GAGVSQSPSNKVTEKGKDVELRCDPISGHTALYWYRQSLGQGLEFLIYFQGNSAPDKSGLPSDRFSAERTGGSVSTLTIQRTQQEDSAVYLCASSLKRADYGYTFGSGTRLTVV.

This chain uses TRBV4-1 with TRBJ2-5; D unclear. The CDR3 consists of 15 residues. Trimming took off 0 bases at V and 4 bases at J, with 12 bases between the two ends. Per the germline V gene, CDR1 is MGHRA and CDR2 is YSYEKL. The DNA of the CDR3 is TGCGCCAGCAGCCAAGATCCCCTAGTCCTAGAGACCCAGTACTTC. Its protein product is CASSQDPLVLETQYF.

The rearrangement joins TRBV12-3 or TRBV12-4 to TRBJ1-6; no clear D. Trimming shortened V by 3 bases and J by 0 bases, and 6 bases separated the two germline ends. The CDR3 sequence is 15 residues long. Written as DNA, the CDR3 is TGTGCCAGCAGTTTGGAGAGCTCCTATAATTCACCCCTCCACTTT. Residues: CASSLESSYNSPLHF.

The rearrangement joins TRBV30 to TRBJ1-1, with D uncertain. Trimming took off 0 bases at V and 7 bases at J, with 9 bases between the two ends. The germline gives CDR1 GTSNPN, CDR2 SVGIG (reference sequence). The CDR3 runs 12 residues. CDR3 sequence (DNA): TGTGCCTGGAGTGTACAACCTCGTGAAGCTTTCTTT. This codes for CAWSVQPREAFF.

This sequence joins TRBV7-9 and TRBJ1-2, with D unresolved. Germline CDR1 is SEHNR and CDR2 is FQNEAQ (reference sequence). The CDR3 sequence is 14 residues long. Deletions cut 5 bases from V and 1 base from J, with 11 bases between. The CDR3 loop is CASSPLRVNYGYTF. The CDR3 DNA reads TGTGCCAGCAGCCCCCTCCGAGTTAACTATGGCTACACCTTC.

V gene TRBV18 combines with J gene TRBJ1-1; D gene uncertain. CDR1 and CDR2 from the germline V gene are KGHSH and LQKENI. The CDR3 is 13 residues long. V lost 3 bases and J 5 bases, leaving 10 bases between the germline ends. The CDR3 region has the DNA TGTGCCAGCTCACCCCTAAGGGAGACTGAAGCTTTCTTT. Its protein product is CASSPLRETEAFF.

This clonotype was recorded a few times. The rearrangement uses TRBV2 and TRBJ2-3; TRBD2 matches at 8 bases. The CDR3 has 14 residues. Trimming removed 6 bases from V and 3 bases from J; junction bases left unmatched: 5. CDR1 is SNHLY and CDR2 is FYNNEI in the germline V gene. CDR3 coding DNA: TGTGCCAGCAGCGGGACTAGGGGTACAGATACGCAGTATTTT. This codes for CASSGTRGTDTQYF.

This clonotype was detected many times. The chain is built from TRBV29-1 and TRBJ1-1; D not certain. Germline assignment: CDR1 SQVTM and CDR2 ANQGSEA. The V end was cut by 7 bases, the J end by 1 base, with 10 bases between. The CDR3 loop spans 12 amino acids. The CDR3: CSGTVGNTEAFF. CDR3 DNA sequence: TGCAGCGGGACGGTGGGGAACACTGAAGCTTTCTTT.

The chain recombines TRBV30 with TRBJ2-1, with TRBD2 identical over 10 bases. There are 12 residues in the CDR3. Germline V gives CDR1 GTSNPN, CDR2 SVGIG (reference sequence). The V gene end was trimmed by 8 bases and the J gene end by 9 bases; junction bases not matched to a gene: 7. The CDR3 region has the DNA TGTGCCGGTAGCGGGGGGCCGGGTGAGCAGTTCTTC. This encodes CAGSGGPGEQFF. Drawing the rest from reference TRBV30 and TRBJ2-1, the complete variable domain is SQTIHQWPATLVQPVGSPLSLECTVEGTSNPNLYWYRQAAGRGLQLLFYSVGIGQISSEVPQNLSASRPQDRQFILSSKKLLLSDSGFYLCAGSGGPGEQFFGPGTRLTVL.

This chain connects TRBV18 to TRBJ2-1; the match to TRBD2 covers 10 bases. Germline V CDR1 and CDR2: KGHSH, LQKENI. CDR3 length: 15 residues. With V trimmed by 4 bases and J by 7 bases, 7 bases remained unmatched. The CDR3 reads CASSLSGGAFNEQFF. The CDR3 region has the DNA TGTGCCAGCTCACTGAGCGGGGGGGCCTTTAATGAGCAGTTCTTC.

The CDR3 DNA is TGTGCCACCAGTGATCGGGACGGAGCAGACACAGATACGCAGTATTTT. The encoded protein is CATSDRDGADTDTQYF. The chain has TRBV24-1 and TRBJ2-3, with D perhaps being TRBD1 or TRBD2 (5 bases each). The length of the CDR3 is 16 residues. CDR1 and CDR2 (germline): KGHDR, SFDVKD. The V end was cut by 3 bases, the J end by 2 bases, with 14 bases between.

In this sample, this clonotype turned up a few times. The chain is built from TRBV7-9 and TRBJ2-2; either TRBD1 or TRBD2 may supply D (5 bases each). Trimming took off 5 bases at V and 6 bases at J, with 10 bases between the two ends. CDR1 SEHNR and CDR2 FQNEAQ come from the germline V gene (reference sequence). The CDR3 length is 13 residues. The CDR3 region is CASSVGTPGELFF. CDR3 nucleotides: TGTGCCAGCAGCGTCGGGACGCCCGGGGAGCTGTTTTTT.

This clonotype was seen a handful of times. This chain uses TRBV4-2 with TRBJ1-5; the match to TRBD1 covers 7 bases. J was trimmed by 4 bases and V by 1 base; bases with no gene match: 7. Germline V gene data show CDR1 as LGHNA and CDR2 as YNFKEQ. The CDR3 totals 16 residues. The CDR3 DNA is TGTGCCAGCAGCCAAGGAGAAGGGGGCGCGAATCAGCCCCAGCATTTT. Amino acid sequence: CASSQGEGGANQPQHF.

This clonotype has just a few counts. The rearrangement links TRBV19 to TRBJ1-5; possible D gene TRBD1, 5 bases. The CDR3 totals 14 residues. The germline V gene encodes CDR1 LNHDA and CDR2 SQIVND (reference sequence). The V end was cut by 7 bases, the J end by 4 bases, with 14 bases between. CDR3 nucleotide sequence: TGTGCCAGTACCTCAAGTCGGGGGAATCAGCCCCAGCATTTT. Its translation: CASTSSRGNQPQHF.

V gene TRBV5-1 combines with J gene TRBJ1-2; D not resolved. This CDR3 is built from 15 residues. In germline, CDR1 is SGHRS, CDR2 YFSETQ. Trimming stripped 0 bases from V and 2 bases from J, with 11 bases between. The CDR3 nucleotides read TGCGCCAGCAGCTTGGTGGCAGATCAAAACTATGGCTACACCTTC. Translating it yields CASSLVADQNYGYTF.

This clonotype was found a few times. This rearrangement joins TRBV10-3 to TRBJ1-2; D is uncertain. The CDR3 extends over 11 amino acids. V lost 3 bases to trimming and J lost 7 bases, with 6 bases between them. Germline loops: CDR1 ENHRY, CDR2 SYGVKD. The CDR3 here is CAISDTLGYTF. The CDR3 DNA is TGTGCCATCAGTGATACGCTTGGCTACACCTTC.

This chain connects TRBV6-2 or TRBV6-3 to TRBJ2-7, with no clear D. The CDR3 contains 15 residues. Germline assignment: CDR1 MNHEY and CDR2 SVGEGT. Trimming took 4 bases from V and 1 from J, leaving 14 bases between them. Here the CDR3 reads CASSFAALTSYEQYF. The CDR3 region has the DNA TGTGCCAGCAGTTTTGCAGCTTTGACTTCCTACGAGCAGTACTTC.

This clonotype occurred a few times. The gene calls are TRBV5-5 and TRBJ2-3; D remains ambiguous. Germline V gene data show CDR1 as SGHKS and CDR2 as YYEKEE (reference sequence). V shed 1 base and J shed 3 bases, with 3 bases lying between them. The CDR3 runs to 12 residues. CDR3 sequence: CASSLWTDTQYF. The DNA of the CDR3 is TGTGCCAGCAGCTTGTGGACAGATACGCAGTATTTT.

The chain couples TRBV4-1 to TRBJ1-1, with D hard to call. CDR1 and CDR2 from the germline V gene are MGHRA and YSYEKL. The CDR3 is 15 amino acids. Trimming stripped 3 bases from V and 1 base from J, with 12 bases between. CDR3 nucleotide sequence: TGCGCCAGCAGCCAGAAATCGGCCGAGAACACTGAAGCTTTCTTT. Translated: CASSQKSAENTEAFF.

This clonotype was recorded a few times. This chain links TRBV20-1 with TRBJ1-5, with 7 bases matching TRBD1. This CDR3 is built from 13 residues. Per the germline V gene, CDR1 is DFQATT and CDR2 is SNEGSKA (reference sequence). The V gene end was trimmed by 5 bases and the J gene end by 5 bases; junction bases not matched to a gene: 6. The CDR3 nucleotides read TGCAGTGCTCTTAGACAGGGAGATCAGCCCCAGCATTTT. This codes for CSALRQGDQPQHF.

This clonotype was counted many times. The CDR3 bases are TGCGCCAGCAGCGGACTGCCTCAAGAGACCCAGTACTTC. It translates to CASSGLPQETQYF. J is TRBJ2-5 and V is TRBV4-1; weak D call: TRBD2 (5 bases). Per the germline V gene, CDR1 is MGHRA and CDR2 is YSYEKL. Trimming took 5 bases from V and 2 from J, leaving 9 bases between them. The CDR3 is made up of 13 amino acids.

The CDR3 nucleotides read TGCGCCAGCAGCCAACACCAGATGAGGGATACGCAGTATTTT. Encoded protein: CASSQHQMRDTQYF. The genes are TRBV4-1 and TRBJ2-3; D is unresolved. The CDR3 totals 14 residues. The germline gives CDR1 MGHRA, CDR2 YSYEKL. The germline V and J ends were trimmed by 2 bases and 6 bases, with 12 bases remaining between them.

This rearrangement joins TRBV28 to TRBJ2-3; D is ambiguous. The length of the CDR3 is 11 residues. Germline V gene data show CDR1 as MDHEN and CDR2 as SYDVKM. Trimming removed 4 bases from V and 6 bases from J, with 5 bases in between. Here the CDR3 reads CASSSGDTQYF. In DNA, the CDR3 is TGTGCCAGCAGTTCAGGTGATACGCAGTATTTT.

V is TRBV4-1 and J is TRBJ2-1; 10 bases are shared with TRBD1. The CDR3 loop spans 15 amino acids. The germline gives CDR1 MGHRA, CDR2 YSYEKL. V trimming: 7 bases; J trimming: 3 bases; junction bases outside the gene matches: 6. For the CDR3, the DNA is TGCGCCAGCAACCAGGACAGGGGGGGCTACAATGAGCAGTTCTTC. Its protein is CASNQDRGGYNEQFF.

This chain links TRBV20-1 with TRBJ2-4; 13 bases match TRBD2. The junction had 3 bases not matched to a gene; V was cut back by 3 bases and J by 7 bases. There are 14 residues in the CDR3. Germline V gene sequence: CDR1 DFQATT, CDR2 SNEGSKA (reference sequence). DNA for the CDR3: TGCAGTGCTAGCCAGACTAGCGGGGGGAACATTCAGTACTTC. It is translated as CSASQTSGGNIQYF.

The chain combines TRBV11-2 with TRBJ2-7; TRBD1 matches 7 bases. The germline V gene has CDR1 SGHAT and CDR2 FQNNGV. The CDR3 sequence is 13 residues long. The junction had 8 bases not matched to a gene; V was cut back by 5 bases and J by 7 bases. The CDR3 loop is CASSLGGLREQYF. DNA for the CDR3: TGTGCCAGCAGCCTAGGGGGCCTTAGGGAGCAGTACTTC.

The chain has TRBV28 and TRBJ1-3; the D is unclear. Germline V gives CDR1 MDHEN, CDR2 SYDVKM. The CDR3 loop spans 11 amino acids. V gave up 7 bases and J gave up 1 base, with 2 bases separating them. The CDR3: CASISGNTIYF. For the CDR3, the DNA is TGTGCCAGCATATCTGGAAACACCATATATTTT.

Points on this clonotype: Just one base apart from a much larger clone, this may be a read error. This rearrangement joins TRBV7-8 to TRBJ2-5; TRBD2 matches 11 bases. The CDR3 has 14 amino acids. Germline CDR1 and CDR2: SGHVS and FQNEAQ. The chain's CDR3 is CASSSGGVQETRYF. DNA for the CDR3: TGTGCCAGCAGTAGCGGGGGGGTCCAAGAGACCCGGTACTTC.

CDR3 sequence: CASSPQGASAEAFF. The CDR3 DNA reads TGTGCCAGCAGCCCACAGGGGGCTAGCGCTGAAGCTTTCTTT. The V and J genes are TRBV7-3 and TRBJ1-1, with 9 bases that match TRBD1. This CDR3 contains 14 residues. CDR1 and CDR2 (germline): SGHTA, FQGTGA. V lost 5 bases and J lost 6; bases outside the gene matches: 7.

A few counts support this clonotype. The gene calls are TRBV6-6 and TRBJ1-1; 7 bases are shared with TRBD1. The junction had 16 bases not matched to a gene; V was cut back by 1 base and J by 5 bases. Germline loops: CDR1 MNHNY, CDR2 SVGAGI (reference sequence). This CDR3 region has 18 residues. The CDR3 region is CASSYLLSPTQGVTEAFF. CDR3 DNA sequence: TGTGCCAGCAGTTACTTGCTCTCGCCAACCCAGGGGGTAACTGAAGCTTTCTTT.

This clonotype was counted only a few times. The V call is TRBV7-9, the J call TRBJ2-3; a weak D match, TRBD2 (6 bases). The germline V gene encodes CDR1 SEHNR and CDR2 FQNEAQ (reference sequence). Deletions cut 1 base from V and 5 bases from J, with 16 bases between. The length of the CDR3 is 16 residues. The CDR3 region is CASSLEQLGGGDTQYF. The CDR3 DNA is TGTGCCAGCAGCTTAGAGCAGCTCGGGGGTGGAGATACGCAGTATTTT.